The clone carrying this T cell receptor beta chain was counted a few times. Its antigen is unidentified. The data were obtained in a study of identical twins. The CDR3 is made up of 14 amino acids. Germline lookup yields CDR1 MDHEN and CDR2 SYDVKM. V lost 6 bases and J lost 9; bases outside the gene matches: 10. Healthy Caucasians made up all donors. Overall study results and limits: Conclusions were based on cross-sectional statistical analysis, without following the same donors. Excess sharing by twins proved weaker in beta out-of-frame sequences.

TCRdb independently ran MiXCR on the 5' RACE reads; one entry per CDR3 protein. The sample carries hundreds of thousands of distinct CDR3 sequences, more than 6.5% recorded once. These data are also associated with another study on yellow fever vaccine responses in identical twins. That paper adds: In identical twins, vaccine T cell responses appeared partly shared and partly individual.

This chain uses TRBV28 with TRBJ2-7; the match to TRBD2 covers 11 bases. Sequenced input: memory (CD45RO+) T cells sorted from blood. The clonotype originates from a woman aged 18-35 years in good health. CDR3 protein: CASSLLAGDLGQYF. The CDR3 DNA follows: TGTGCCAGCAGCCTACTAGCGGGAGATTTAGGGCAGTACTTC.